This TCR beta chain was recorded in a study of CD8 T cells in ankylosing spondylitis. Study-level findings and limits: A TCR beta motif made of eight highly homologous variants seemed typical of ankylosing spondylitis blood. There were earlier reports of some motif variants in reactive arthritis synovial fluid and blood. Significantly higher representation of disease-linked clones was reported for matched ankylosing spondylitis synovial fluid.

TCRdb called the 5' RACE reads again in MiXCR, with one record for every CDR3 protein. The sample lists more than 60,000 distinct CDR3 sequences, 5.3% occurring once. Per the germline V gene, CDR1 is SNHLY and CDR2 is FYNNEI. The CDR3 is 12 residues long. This clonotype was seen repeatedly, ten times or more. Its cognate antigen is unknown. The TCR comes from a male donor with ankylosing spondylitis or in good health (not recorded which). The V call is TRBV2, the J call TRBJ2-7; 7 bases agree with TRBD2. The specimen was blood, either unsorted or a sorted T cell fraction (not recorded which). The CDR3 DNA reads TGTGCGAATGGGGGGGAGGACTACGAGCAGTACTTC. As protein: CANGGEDYEQYF.